These 7 T cell receptor beta chains share one sample of origin, sequenced in a study of blood T cell repertoires in COVID-19. Assay used: immunoSEQ multiplex PCR; TCRdb lists only in-frame clones, some missing. The sample carries under 70,000 clones, 88% recorded once. Sequenced material: peripheral blood. The receptors originated from a woman in her 70s with acute or convalescent COVID-19.

The chain uses TRBV7-3 and TRBJ2-5; D gene unclear. The CDR3 covers 15 residues. Germline V CDR1 and CDR2: SGHTA, FQGTGA. The germline V and J ends were trimmed by 0 bases and 2 bases, with 10 bases remaining between them. In nucleotides, the CDR3 is TGTGCCAGCAGCTTAACGGCAGAAGCGCAAGAGACCCAGTACTTC. It specifies CASSLTAEAQETQYF.

This sequence joins TRBV24-1 and TRBJ2-1; 9 positions match TRBD2. CDR3 size: 17 residues. Per germline, CDR1 KGHDR and CDR2 SFDVKD. The trim removed 2 bases at V and 0 bases at J, leaving 4 bases unmatched. The CDR3 DNA reads TGTGCCACCAGTGATTCCAGCGGGGGGAGCTCCTACAATGAGCAGTTCTTC. Its translation: CATSDSSGGSSYNEQFF.

The V gene is TRBV5-1, the J gene TRBJ2-1; D may be TRBD2 (5 bases). The germline V gene encodes CDR1 SGHRS and CDR2 YFSETQ. V was shortened by 0 bases and J by 4 bases, with 11 bases between the two germline ends. CDR3 length: 15 amino acids. In DNA, the CDR3 is TGCGCCAGCAGCTTGGAGGGAGCGAGATACAATGAGCAGTTCTTC. Its protein product is CASSLEGARYNEQFF.

This clone was counted a few times. The V and J genes are TRBV5-6 and TRBJ1-2; 7 bases match TRBD1. Trimming cost V 3 bases and J 8 bases; bases outside gene matches: 7. Looked up from germline, CDR1 is SGHDT and CDR2 is YYEEEE. This CDR3 has 13 amino acids. The CDR3 DNA sequence: TGTGCCAGCAGCTCACCGGACAGGCAAGGCTACACCTTC. Translated: CASSSPDRQGYTF.

CDR3 sequence: CASSVDISGRNEQFF. The CDR3 DNA sequence: TGTGCCAGCAGCGTAGATATTAGCGGGAGGAATGAGCAGTTCTTC. The chain is built from TRBV9 and TRBJ2-1, with TRBD2 matching 10 bases. Germline V gives CDR1 SGDLS, CDR2 YYNGEE. This CDR3 has 15 amino acids. The trim removed 0 bases at V and 7 bases at J, leaving 4 bases unmatched.

The table lists this clone with a few counts. CDR3 DNA: TGTGCCAGCAGTTTAGGAGGGACTAGCGGCTACGAGCAGTACTTC. This codes for CASSLGGTSGYEQYF. This chain connects TRBV6-2 or TRBV6-3 to TRBJ2-7; 11 bases map to TRBD2. The V gene's germline CDR1 is MNHEY and CDR2 SVGEGT. This CDR3 has 15 amino acids. Trimming cost V 4 bases and J 3 bases; bases outside gene matches: 5.

The chain recombines TRBV7-6 with TRBJ2-2, with TRBD1 identical over 7 bases. The length of the CDR3 is 16 residues. In germline, CDR1 is SGHVS, CDR2 FNYEAQ. V gave up 5 bases and J gave up 4 bases; unmatched junction bases: 10. In DNA form, the CDR3 reads TGTGCCAGCAGCCCCCTAGGACAGGTCGGCACCGGGGAGCTGTTTTTT. Protein: CASSPLGQVGTGELFF.